The sequence of this T cell receptor (beta chain) was determined in a study of T cells in Graves' hyperthyroidism and ophthalmopathy. This clonotype was counted a single time. No conserved phenylalanine or tryptophan is present at the end of the CDR3, so a read error is the likely explanation. Per the germline V gene, CDR1 is SGHDN and CDR2 is FVKESK. CDR3 length equals 15 residues. Trimming cost V 0 bases and J 3 bases; bases outside gene matches: 2. The source material, RNA transcripts, was used to amplify TCR beta CDR3 regions. The TCR CDR3 first-round RT-PCR relied on the HTBI primer set. One entry per CDR3 protein results from TCRdb running MiXCR on the multiplex PCR reads. This repertoire shows about 250,000 distinct CDR3 sequences, 20% to 25% found once; its top ten account for around 65%.

The sequencing sample was made of blood. This sequence joins TRBV14 and TRBJ2-7, with 10 bases lining up with TRBD1. The receptor was isolated from a man between 25 and 39 years old with Graves' ophthalmopathy. Here the CDR3 reads CASSQEGTGDYEQYL. In DNA form, the CDR3 reads TGTGCCAGCAGCCAAGAAGGGACAGGGGACTACGAGCAGTACCTC.